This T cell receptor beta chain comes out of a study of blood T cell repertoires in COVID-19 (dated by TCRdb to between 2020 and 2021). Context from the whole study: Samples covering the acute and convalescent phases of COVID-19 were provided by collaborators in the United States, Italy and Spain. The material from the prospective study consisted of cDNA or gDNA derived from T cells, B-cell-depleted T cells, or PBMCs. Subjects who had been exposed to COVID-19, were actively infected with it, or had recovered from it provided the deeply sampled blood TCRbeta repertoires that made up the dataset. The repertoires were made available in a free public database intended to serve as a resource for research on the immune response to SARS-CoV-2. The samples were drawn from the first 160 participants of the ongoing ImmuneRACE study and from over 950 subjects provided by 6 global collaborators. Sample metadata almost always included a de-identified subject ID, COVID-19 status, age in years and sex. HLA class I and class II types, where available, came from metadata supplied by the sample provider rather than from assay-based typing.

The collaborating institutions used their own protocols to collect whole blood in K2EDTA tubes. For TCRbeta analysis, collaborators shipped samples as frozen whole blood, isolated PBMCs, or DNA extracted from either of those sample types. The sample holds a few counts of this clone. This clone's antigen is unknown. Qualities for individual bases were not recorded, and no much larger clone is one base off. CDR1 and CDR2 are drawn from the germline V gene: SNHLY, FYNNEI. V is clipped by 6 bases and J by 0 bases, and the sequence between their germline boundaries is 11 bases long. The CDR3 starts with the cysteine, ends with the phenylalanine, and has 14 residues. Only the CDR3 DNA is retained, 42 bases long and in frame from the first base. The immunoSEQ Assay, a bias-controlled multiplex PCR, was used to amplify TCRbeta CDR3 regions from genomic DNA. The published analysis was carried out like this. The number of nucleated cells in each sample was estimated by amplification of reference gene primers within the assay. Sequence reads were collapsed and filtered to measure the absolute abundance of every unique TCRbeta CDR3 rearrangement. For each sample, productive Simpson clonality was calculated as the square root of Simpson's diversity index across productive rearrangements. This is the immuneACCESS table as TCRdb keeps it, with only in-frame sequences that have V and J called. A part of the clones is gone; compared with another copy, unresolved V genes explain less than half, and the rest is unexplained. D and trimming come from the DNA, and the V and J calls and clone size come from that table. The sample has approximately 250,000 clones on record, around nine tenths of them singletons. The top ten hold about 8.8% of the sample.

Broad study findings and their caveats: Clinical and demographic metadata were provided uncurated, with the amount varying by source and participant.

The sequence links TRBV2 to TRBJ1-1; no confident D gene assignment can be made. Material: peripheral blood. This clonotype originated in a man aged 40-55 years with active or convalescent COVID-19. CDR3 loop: CASRRIPMNTEAFF. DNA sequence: TGTGCCAGCAGGCGGATCCCCATGAACACTGAAGCTTTCTTT.